This record covers a single TCR beta chain. Its target is not known. The missing CDR3 end, 3 residues past where the read stops, is filled in from the germline J gene. The data were produced by immunoSEQ multiplex PCR, yet TCRdb's version contains in-frame clones alone and is incomplete. The specimen has about 19,000 clones, none found just once. The data derive from a study of T cell clonality in common variable immunodeficiency. Study outcomes and limitations: CVID patient heterogeneity limited repertoire-clinical complication correlations. Reportedly, TCR beta sequences from common variable immunodeficiency showed fewer deletions and N-nucleotide insertions.

Reduced serum IgG, IgA and/or IgM plus specific antibody deficiency defined CVID. CVID subjects had received replacement immunoglobulin for at least one year. Per the germline V gene, CDR1 is SGHTA and CDR2 is FQGNSA. This CDR3 comprises 13 residues. V was cut by 1 base and J by 1 base, with 4 bases left in between. The material sequenced was peripheral blood mononuclear cells. The J gene is TRBJ2-5, the V gene TRBV7-2; no clear D gene. The origin of this receptor is a human donor with common variable immunodeficiency. This chain's CDR3 is CASSLVSQETQYF. CDR3 DNA (partial): TGTGCCAGCAGCTTAGTCAGCCAAGAGACC. Drawing the rest from reference TRBV7-2 and TRBJ2-5, the complete variable domain is GAGVSQSPSNKVTEKGKDVELRCDPISGHTALYWYRQSLGQGLEFLIYFQGNSAPDKSGLPSDRFSAERTGGSVSTLTIQRTQQEDSAVYLCASSLVSQETQYFGPGTRLLVL.